Described below is a single TCR beta chain sequence and its context. The germline gives CDR1 KGHDR, CDR2 SFDVKD. This CDR3 has 12 amino acids. Trimming removed 4 bases from V and 10 bases from J, with 10 bases in between. This entry is derived from a study of blood T cell repertoires in COVID-19. For the study at large: The United States, Italy and Spain supplied acute and convalescent COVID-19 samples. Sample material is recorded as cDNA or gDNA derived from T cells, B-cell-depleted T cells, or PBMCs.

Authors' methods: Amplification of reference gene primers provided the estimated nucleated cell counts. Profiled with immunoSEQ multiplex PCR; TCRdb holds only in-frame clones, not every one. The V and J calls and the clone size are those of that table, but D and trimming were determined from the DNA. The table shows about 260,000 clones, with roughly 85% occurring only once. The V gene is TRBV24-1, the J gene TRBJ2-1, with no clear D. The material sequenced was peripheral blood. The TCR was taken from a man aged 55 to 70 who had recovered from COVID-19. This chain's CDR3 is CATSDDSQEQFF. CDR3 nucleotides: TGTGCCACCAGTGACGACTCGCAGGAGCAGTTCTTC.